These 12 T cell receptor beta chains were all obtained from the same sample, sequenced in a study of blood T cell repertoires in COVID-19. Method: immunoSEQ multiplex PCR; TCRdb's copy keeps in-frame clones and lacks some. The sample comprises more than 300,000 clones, approximately 90% of which are singletons, and 3.5% to 4.5% rests with the top ten. The specimen sequenced was PBMCs or T cells enriched from blood (not recorded which). These receptors were taken from a man aged 25 to 45 who had recovered from COVID-19.

A few counts support this clone. The rearrangement uses TRBV6-4 and TRBJ2-2; 12 bases align to TRBD2. J was trimmed by 3 bases and V by 5 bases; bases with no gene match: 1. CDR1 MRHNA and CDR2 SNTAGT come from the germline V gene. The CDR3 is made up of 15 amino acids. The CDR3 loop reads CASSSSGRDTGELFF. The CDR3 DNA reads TGTGCCAGCAGTTCTAGCGGGAGGGACACCGGGGAGCTGTTTTTT.

The V and J genes are TRBV27 and TRBJ2-3; 13 nucleotides match TRBD2. The germline gives CDR1 MNHEY, CDR2 SMNVEV (reference sequence). There are 19 residues in the CDR3. Unmatched junction bases numbered 10, after V lost 2 bases and J lost 2 bases. Here the CDR3 DNA reads TGTGCCAGCAGTTTAGGGACTAGCGGGGCCCCCGCTCTCACAGATACGCAGTATTTT. It translates to CASSLGTSGAPALTDTQYF.

J is TRBJ1-6 and V is TRBV30, with TRBD1 matching over 7 bases. Germline trimming cut 6 bases from V and 0 bases from J; bases unmatched to any gene: 11. This CDR3 contains 17 residues. Looked up from germline, CDR1 is GTSNPN and CDR2 is SVGIG (reference sequence). CDR3 DNA sequence: TGTGCCTGCTTACAGAAACAGGGGACCTCCTATAATTCACCCCTCCACTTT. It encodes CACLQKQGTSYNSPLHF. The full variable domain, completed using reference TRBV30 and TRBJ1-6, is SQTIHQWPATLVQPVGSPLSLECTVEGTSNPNLYWYRQAAGRGLQLLFYSVGIGQISSEVPQNLSASRPQDRQFILSSKKLLLSDSGFYLCACLQKQGTSYNSPLHFGNGTRLTVT.

This sequence joins TRBV19 and TRBJ2-5, with a tentative D call TRBD1 (6 bases). V was pared by 6 bases and J by 5 bases, with 19 bases between. The CDR3 runs 15 residues. CDR1 is LNHDA, CDR2 SQIVND, per germline (reference sequence). This CDR3 is CASSNARGAWETQYF. CDR3 bases: TGTGCCAGTAGCAACGCCAGGGGTGCATGGGAGACCCAGTACTTC.

The chain links TRBV19 to TRBJ1-5; D is uncertain. V lost 5 bases and J lost 4, with 9 bases in between. Germline CDR1 LNHDA, CDR2 SQIVND (reference sequence). This CDR3 is 13 amino acids long. CDR3 sequence: CASSAQVNQPQHF. CDR3 nucleotide sequence: TGTGCCAGTAGTGCGCAGGTAAATCAGCCCCAGCATTTT. Full variable domain (outside the CDR3, taken from reference TRBV19 and TRBJ1-5): DGGITQSPKYLFRKEGQNVTLSCEQNLNHDAMYWYRQDPGQGLRLIYYSQIVNDFQKGDIAEGYSVSREKKESFPLTVTSAQKNPTAFYLCASSAQVNQPQHFGDGTRLSIL.

The chain combines TRBV24-1 with TRBJ2-1; TRBD2 might be the D (6 bases). CDR1 is KGHDR and CDR2 is SFDVKD in the germline V gene. The CDR3 spans 12 residues. The V end was cut by 3 bases, the J end by 15 bases, with 14 bases between. CDR3 in DNA: TGTGCCACCAGTGATCCGGGACTGCCGTTGTTCTTC. This encodes CATSDPGLPLFF.

The chain has TRBV7-2 and TRBJ1-4, with D possibly matching TRBD1 (6 bases). Trimming shortened V by 1 base and J by 13 bases, and 13 bases separated the two germline ends. Germline V gene lookup returns CDR1 SGHTA and CDR2 FQGNSA. The CDR3 has 13 amino acids. The CDR3 DNA sequence: TGTGCCAGCAGCTTAGATCGTACAGGGAGACTGTTTTTT. Translating it yields CASSLDRTGRLFF.

This chain connects TRBV27 to TRBJ2-7; a weak D match, TRBD1 (6 bases). V lost 2 bases and J 2 bases, leaving 10 bases between the germline ends. CDR3 length: 14 residues. CDR1 and CDR2 from the germline V gene are MNHEY and SMNVEV (reference sequence). The CDR3 DNA follows: TGTGCCAGCAGTTTAGAACAGGGAGCCTACGAGCAGTACTTC. This gives the protein CASSLEQGAYEQYF.

The chain couples TRBV19 to TRBJ2-2, with D possibly matching TRBD2 (5 bases). The CDR3 has 14 residues. Germline values: CDR1 LNHDA, CDR2 SQIVND (reference sequence). V lost 6 bases and J 3 bases, leaving 11 bases between the germline ends. Here the CDR3 reads CASRSGWDTGELFF. CDR3 nucleotide sequence: TGTGCCAGTAGGTCGGGGTGGGACACCGGGGAGCTGTTTTTT.

The J gene is TRBJ1-2, the V gene TRBV6-5, with a tentative D call TRBD1 (5 bases). Germline V gives CDR1 MNHEY, CDR2 SVGAGI. The CDR3 is 14 amino acids. V dropped 2 bases and J dropped 7 bases, with 14 bases sitting between them. The CDR3 is CASSYGVPGSGYTF. Written as DNA, the CDR3 is TGTGCCAGCAGTTACGGGGTCCCAGGGTCTGGCTACACCTTC.

Concerning this clone: Other DNA sequences of this sample code for an identical CDR3. V and J are TRBV19 and TRBJ2-7, with TRBD1 identical over 8 bases. Trimming cost V 7 bases and J 2 bases; bases outside gene matches: 4. There are 13 residues in the CDR3. Germline values: CDR1 LNHDA, CDR2 SQIVND (reference sequence). CDR3 in amino acids: CASKGTGAYEQYF. The CDR3 DNA reads TGTGCCAGTAAGGGGACAGGTGCCTACGAGCAGTACTTC. The full variable domain, with the rest looked up from reference TRBV19 and TRBJ2-7, is DGGITQSPKYLFRKEGQNVTLSCEQNLNHDAMYWYRQDPGQGLRLIYYSQIVNDFQKGDIAEGYSVSREKKESFPLTVTSAQKNPTAFYLCASKGTGAYEQYFGPGTRLTVT.

This chain uses TRBV3-1 (or the pseudogene TRBV3-2) with TRBJ2-1, with no clear D. The germline V and J ends were trimmed by 1 base and 9 bases, with 13 bases remaining between them. The CDR3 is 14 amino acids. The germline V gene has CDR1 LGHDT and CDR2 YNNKEL (reference sequence). The CDR3 nucleotides are TGTGCCAGCAGCCAAGTAACCTTTCGGGTTGAGCAGTTCTTC. Encoded protein: CASSQVTFRVEQFF.